This T cell receptor beta chain was obtained from a study of regulatory T cells in long-lasting Graves disease. V was trimmed by 3 bases and J by 7 bases, leaving 10 bases between them. The length of the CDR3 is 12 residues. Germline V CDR1 and CDR2: MGHRA, YSYEKL. Construction of the TCR beta libraries employed iRepertoire HTBI primers in conjunction with Arm-PCR of CDR3 regions. TCRdb itself ran the multiplex PCR reads through MiXCR, one entry per CDR3 protein. The data contain approximately 400,000 distinct CDR3 sequences, under 15% of them singletons. This clonotype came up many times. Time point specified: newly diagnosed GD, antithyroid drugs for less than 3 months. After RNA was extracted from PBMCs, the TCR library was made from it. The same specimen was also included in a second study, on T cells in Graves' hyperthyroidism and ophthalmopathy. That source adds: Exclusion of patients followed from uncontrolled infection, other autoimmune disease, pregnancy or lactation. Stable hyperthyroidism was told apart from ophthalmopathy by a model built on 13 V-J features.

Material: peripheral blood mononuclear cells (PBMCs), obtained at new diagnosis, from a patient treated with antithyroid drugs. This clonotype was obtained from a woman aged 30 to 39 with Graves disease. The chain has TRBV4-1 and TRBJ2-7; D gene unclear. The CDR3 loop reads CASSQTLEEQYF. The CDR3 DNA reads TGCGCCAGCAGCCAGACGCTGGAGGAGCAGTACTTC.